This passage covers 18 T cell receptor beta chains from one sample sequenced in a study of T cells in localized non-small cell lung cancer. The table came from immunoSEQ multiplex PCR; TCRdb's copy has only in-frame clones and leaves some out. The table lists tens of thousands of clones, 94% of them singletons. Sample: peripheral blood, taken before any cancer treatment. The receptor source for this set is a woman aged 35 to 69 with stage I lung adenocarcinoma.

The chain employs TRBV5-1 and TRBJ2-3; TRBD2 matches at 12 bases. The germline V gene encodes CDR1 SGHRS and CDR2 YFSETQ. The CDR3 sequence is 16 residues long. V shed 3 bases, J shed 3 bases, and the junction held 5 bases outside the gene matches. The CDR3 DNA follows: TGCGCCAGCAGCTGGACTAGCGGGGTAGGAACAGATACGCAGTATTTT. This translates into CASSWTSGVGTDTQYF.

The chain is built from TRBV5-1 and TRBJ1-1; no clear D. CDR1 and CDR2 from the germline V gene are SGHRS and YFSETQ. Between the trimmed V and J ends, which lost 0 bases and 0 bases, there was a span of 9 bases. CDR3 size: 15 residues. CDR3 loop: CASSLERGMNTEAFF. The DNA of the CDR3 is TGCGCCAGCAGCTTGGAGCGGGGTATGAACACTGAAGCTTTCTTT.

The CDR3 DNA sequence: TGTGCCAGCAGCTTAGAATTCCGGGAAAACCTGTATGGCTACACCTTC. This gives the protein CASSLEFRENLYGYTF. This rearrangement joins TRBV7-2 to TRBJ1-2; D gene unclear. Germline V lookup: CDR1 SGHTA, CDR2 FQGNSA. V lost 1 base to trimming and J lost 5 bases, with 17 bases between them. The CDR3 runs to 16 residues.

The V call is TRBV2, the J call TRBJ2-3, with D maybe TRBD2 (5 bases). V lost 5 bases to trimming and J lost 4 bases, with 13 bases between them. CDR1 and CDR2 from the germline V gene are SNHLY and FYNNEI. The CDR3 runs 14 residues. The CDR3 sequence: CASSPGMRADTQYF. The CDR3 region has the DNA TGTGCCAGCAGTCCCGGTATGCGGGCAGATACGCAGTATTTT.

This rearrangement joins TRBV25-1 to TRBJ2-7; D perhaps matches TRBD2 (5 bases). The V end was cut by 6 bases, the J end by 6 bases, with 9 bases between. The germline V gene encodes CDR1 MGHDK and CDR2 SYGVNS. This CDR3 has 11 amino acids. As DNA, the CDR3 is TGTGCCAGCAGCGCGGCGGGCGAGCAGTACTTC. Its translation is CASSAAGEQYF.

The gene calls are TRBV5-4 and TRBJ1-3, with 8 bases matching TRBD1. Germline V CDR1 and CDR2: SGHNT, YYREEE (reference sequence). Trimming removed 0 bases from V and 6 bases from J; junction bases left unmatched: 5. The CDR3 totals 15 residues. The CDR3 spells CASSLGGTGQNTIYF. For the CDR3, the DNA is TGTGCCAGCAGCTTGGGTGGGACAGGTCAAAACACCATATATTTT.

The rearrangement links TRBV5-4 to TRBJ1-2, with D possibly being TRBD1 (5 bases). There are 11 residues in the CDR3. Germline CDR1 reads SGHNT; CDR2 reads YYREEE (reference sequence). V was pared by 2 bases and J by 11 bases, with 10 bases between. The CDR3 DNA reads as TGTGCCAGCAGCTTCCAGACAGAATACACCTTC. It is translated as CASSFQTEYTF. Full variable domain (missing parts from reference TRBV5-4 and TRBJ1-2): ETGVTQSPTHLIKTRGQQVTLRCSSQSGHNTVSWYQQALGQGPQFIFQYYREEENGRGNFPPRFSGLQFPNYSSELNVNALELDDSALYLCASSFQTEYTFGSGTRLTVV.

This rearrangement joins TRBV2 to TRBJ1-4; 8 bases map to TRBD1. The J segment lost 0 bases and the V segment lost 4 bases, leaving 1 base of the junction unmatched. This CDR3 is built from 15 residues. The germline CDR1 and CDR2 sequences are SNHLY and FYNNEI. CDR3 sequence: CASSGQGTTNEKLFF. In DNA, the CDR3 is TGTGCCAGCAGTGGACAGGGGACAACTAATGAAAAACTGTTTTTT. Drawing the rest from reference TRBV2 and TRBJ1-4, the complete variable domain is EPEVTQTPSHQVTQMGQEVILRCVPISNHLYFYWYRQILGQKVEFLVSFYNNEISEKSEIFDDQFSVERPDGSNFTLKIRSTKLEDSAMYFCASSGQGTTNEKLFFGSGTQLSVL.

V is TRBV2 and J is TRBJ2-3, with D perhaps matching TRBD2 (6 bases). This CDR3 has 14 amino acids. Germline V gives CDR1 SNHLY, CDR2 FYNNEI. The V end was cut by 10 bases, the J end by 2 bases, with 16 bases between. The CDR3 DNA sequence: TGTGCCACACTCCGGGACTCATTCACAGATACGCAGTATTTT. Its protein product is CATLRDSFTDTQYF.

The chain employs TRBV21-1 and TRBJ2-2. TRBV21-1 is a documented pseudogene. There are 13 residues in the CDR3. The CDR3 region has the DNA TGTGCCAGCACCCGGGGGCCCCCCGGGGAGCTGTTTTTT. This sequence encodes CASTRGPPGELFF.

The genes are TRBV5-1 and TRBJ1-1; D ambiguous. Per the germline V gene, CDR1 is SGHRS and CDR2 is YFSETQ. Trimming removed 0 bases at V and 1 base at J, with 7 bases between. The CDR3 has 14 residues. Written as DNA, the CDR3 is TGCGCCAGCAGCTTGGTAGGCCAGAACACTGAAGCTTTCTTT. As protein: CASSLVGQNTEAFF.

The sample holds a few counts of this clone. V and J are TRBV5-1 and TRBJ2-2, with D possibly TRBD2 on 6 matching bases. The V gene lost 2 bases and the J gene lost 5 bases, with 25 bases spanning the gap. CDR3 length equals 19 residues. Germline V lookup: CDR1 SGHRS, CDR2 YFSETQ. The CDR3: CASSFTDKPGGGGTGELFF. The CDR3 nucleotides are TGCGCCAGCAGCTTCACCGACAAACCCGGTGGTGGGGGGACCGGGGAGCTGTTTTTT.

This clone has a handful of counts. V is TRBV6-4 and J is TRBJ2-3, with 7 positions matching TRBD2. V lost 2 bases, J lost 4 bases, and 3 bases stayed unmatched. The germline V gene has CDR1 MRHNA and CDR2 SNTAGT. There are 14 residues in the CDR3. The CDR3 sequence is CASSDAGAADTQYF. The DNA for the CDR3 is TGTGCCAGCAGTGACGCGGGAGCAGCAGATACGCAGTATTTT.

The chain employs TRBV7-6 and TRBJ2-2; D uncertain. This CDR3 has 14 amino acids. The ends were cut back, 2 bases at V and 4 bases at J, with 8 bases in the middle. Germline lookup yields CDR1 SGHVS and CDR2 FNYEAQ. CDR3 coding DNA: TGTGCCAGCAGCTTATCGGAAGTCACCGGGGAGCTGTTTTTT. As protein: CASSLSEVTGELFF.

This clone came up once. V is TRBV19 and J is TRBJ1-4; 10 bases map to TRBD1. CDR3 length equals 15 residues. With V trimmed by 3 bases and J by 7 bases, 5 bases remained unmatched. Germline CDR1 reads LNHDA; CDR2 reads SQIVND (reference sequence). CDR3 amino acids: CASSIRDRGLEKLFF. DNA of the CDR3: TGTGCCAGTAGTATTAGAGACAGGGGGCTTGAAAAACTGTTTTTT.

This rearrangement joins TRBV7-8 to TRBJ1-2; no firm D call. CDR1 is SGHVS and CDR2 is FQNEAQ in the germline V gene. The CDR3 consists of 15 residues. Between the trimmed V and J ends, which lost 1 base and 4 bases, there was a span of 13 bases. This chain's CDR3 is CASSLGPNTFYGYTF. In DNA, the CDR3 is TGTGCCAGCAGCTTAGGTCCGAATACCTTCTATGGCTACACCTTC.

The V and J genes are TRBV4-3 and TRBJ1-1; TRBD1 might be the D (6 bases). Looked up from germline, CDR1 is LGHNA and CDR2 is YSLEER. This CDR3 contains 22 residues. V dropped 8 bases and J dropped 0 bases, with 37 bases sitting between them. The CDR3 DNA reads as TGCGCCAGCCATAAAAAGCACGGCGCCAGGGGACTAGAAATAACAATGAACACTGAAGCTTTCTTT. Encoded protein: CASHKKHGARGLEITMNTEAFF.

V is TRBV29-1 and J is TRBJ1-2; D not certain. The CDR3 consists of 14 residues. Germline V gives CDR1 SQVTM, CDR2 ANQGSEA. V gave up 3 bases and J gave up 0 bases, with 11 bases separating them. The CDR3 DNA follows: TGCAGCGTTGACCCAGCCGGAGCTAACTATGGCTACACCTTC. Its protein is CSVDPAGANYGYTF.